A selection of T cell receptor beta chains follows, all from one sample in a study of blood T cell repertoires in COVID-19. Only in-frame clones appear in the TCRdb table, and some are missing; sequencing was by immunoSEQ multiplex PCR. The sample carries 300,000 to 400,000 clones, 70% to 90% recorded once. Sequenced: PBMCs or T cells enriched from blood (not recorded which). The source of these receptors is a woman between 40 and 55 years old with acute COVID-19. Each CDR3 is given with its conserved first and last residue. D genes are given only for firm matches. For some rows the clone size is stated as once, few or many, or as a class when expanded; others skip it.

TRBV3-1/TRBV3-2,.,.,TRBJ2-3,CASSQDPAGADTQYF,TGTGCCAGCAGCCAAGATCCGGCGGGGGCGGATACGCAGTATTTT
TRBV3-1/TRBV3-2,TRBD1,.,TRBJ1-1,CASSQGTGGQPAFF,TGTGCCAGCAGCCAAGGGACAGGGGGGCAGCCAGCTTTCTTT
TRBV7-2,.,.,TRBJ2-3,CASSRDFTDTQYF,TGTGCCAGCAGCCGGGATTTCACAGATACGCAGTATTTT
TRBV4-3,TRBD1,few,TRBJ1-6,CASSQVAGGASPLHF,TGCGCCAGCAGCCAAGTAGCAGGGGGCGCTTCACCCCTCCACTTT
TRBV29-1,TRBD1,few,TRBJ1-1,CSVTGQTQEAFF,TGCAGCGTGACGGGACAGACCCAGGAGGCTTTCTTT
TRBV2,.,.,TRBJ1-5,CASSSDSNQPQHF,TGTGCCAGCAGTTCAGACAGCAACCAGCCCCAGCATTTT
TRBV4-3,.,.,TRBJ1-2,CASSPQSRGAGGYTF,TGCGCCAGCAGCCCCCAGAGTAGGGGCGCCGGTGGCTACACCTTC
TRBV7-2,.,once,TRBJ1-4,CASSTDRYSTNEKLFF,TGTGCCAGCAGCACGGACAGATACTCAACTAATGAAAAACTGTTTTTT
TRBV5-1,TRBD2,.,TRBJ2-5,CASSSGTSQVTQYF,TGCGCCAGCAGTTCCGGGACTAGCCAGGTGACCCAGTACTTC
TRBV18,.,.,TRBJ2-3,CASSPPSRTSTDTQYF,TGTGCCAGCTCACCACCGTCACGTACTAGCACAGATACGCAGTATTTT
TRBV5-4,TRBD2,.,TRBJ2-5,CASSHRGLAEETQYF,TGTGCCAGCAGCCACCGCGGACTAGCGGAAGAGACCCAGTACTTC
TRBV10-3,TRBD2,.,TRBJ2-5,CAISGTSVRETQYF,TGTGCCATCAGTGGGACTAGCGTACGGGAGACCCAGTACTTC
TRBV6-2/TRBV6-3,TRBD2,.,TRBJ2-1,CASSYSGGSEFF,TGTGCCAGCAGTTACTCTGGCGGGAGCGAGTTCTTC
TRBV19,TRBD1,few,TRBJ2-1,CASSRNRGRNEQFF,TGTGCCAGTAGTAGGAACAGGGGCCGCAATGAGCAGTTCTTC
TRBV5-1,TRBD2,.,TRBJ2-3,CASSLVTSGGAVSDTQYF,TGCGCCAGCAGCTTGGTTACTAGCGGGGGGGCCGTCTCAGATACGCAGTATTTT
TRBV7-3,TRBD1,.,TRBJ1-1,CASSNSGQGKAEAFF,TGTGCCAGCAGCAATTCGGGACAGGGGAAAGCTGAAGCTTTCTTT
TRBV7-3,TRBD1,once,TRBJ1-4,CASSVGIRGSGEKLFF,TGTGCCAGCAGCGTAGGAATCAGGGGGTCGGGTGAAAAACTGTTTTTT
TRBV6-6,TRBD2,.,TRBJ2-7,CASSFEGGPSYEQYF,TGTGCCAGCAGTTTTGAGGGAGGGCCTTCCTACGAGCAGTACTTC
TRBV5-1,.,.,TRBJ1-1,CASSLGGYWTDEAFF,TGCGCCAGCAGCTTGGGCGGATATTGGACAGATGAAGCTTTCTTT
TRBV3-1/TRBV3-2,.,few,TRBJ1-3,CASSPGQVSGNTIYF,TGTGCCAGCAGCCCGGGACAAGTCTCTGGAAACACCATATATTTT
TRBV7-9,.,.,TRBJ2-4,CASSSGDSGFPNPKNIQYF,TGTGCCAGCAGCTCGGGGGACAGCGGATTCCCCAATCCCAAAAACATTCAGTACTTC
TRBV7-9,.,.,TRBJ2-1,CASSLGVGPPNEQFF,TGTGCCAGCAGCTTAGGGGTGGGGCCACCCAATGAGCAGTTCTTC
TRBV28,TRBD2,.,TRBJ2-5,CASSYTSGRTQPTEETQYF,TGTGCCAGCAGTTATACTAGCGGGAGGACCCAACCCACCGAAGAGACCCAGTACTTC
TRBV27,.,.,TRBJ1-5,CASSLRRRDKDQPQHF,TGTGCCAGCAGTTTAAGGCGCCGGGACAAAGATCAGCCCCAGCATTTT
TRBV4-2,TRBD1,.,TRBJ1-1,CASSQGDRADTEAFF,TGTGCCAGCAGCCAAGGTGACAGGGCGGACACTGAAGCTTTCTTT
TRBV18,TRBD1,.,TRBJ1-2,CASSPRDRNYGYTF,TGTGCCAGCTCACCACGGGACAGGAACTATGGCTACACCTTC
TRBV7-9,TRBD1,few,TRBJ1-2,CASSLSAGGSYGYTF,TGTGCCAGCAGCTTATCGGCAGGGGGCAGCTATGGCTACACCTTC
TRBV4-2,TRBD2,.,TRBJ2-7,CASSQVSVRTSGIYEQYF,TGTGCCAGCAGCCAAGTCTCAGTGCGGACTAGCGGAATCTACGAGCAGTACTTC
TRBV5-1,TRBD1,.,TRBJ1-4,CASSWGTGNLNEKLFF,TGCGCCAGCAGCTGGGGGACAGGTAATCTGAATGAAAAACTGTTTTTT
TRBV19,.,.,TRBJ1-2,CASSIGEEGYTF,TGTGCCAGTAGTATAGGAGAGGAAGGCTACACCTTC
TRBV27,.,.,TRBJ1-1,CASSLGGMNTEAFF,TGTGCCAGCAGTTTAGGGGGGATGAACACTGAAGCTTTCTTT
TRBV7-9,.,.,TRBJ1-3,CASSSNPVGNTIYF,TGTGCCAGCAGCTCCAACCCAGTGGGAAACACCATATATTTT
TRBV3-1/TRBV3-2,TRBD1,once,TRBJ1-2,CASSQAVTGGIYGYTF,TGTGCCAGCAGCCAAGCTGTGACAGGGGGCATCTATGGCTACACCTTC
TRBV7-6,.,.,TRBJ1-2,CASSLDLGEGYTF,TGTGCCAGCAGCTTAGACCTGGGAGAGGGCTACACCTTC
TRBV20-1,.,once,TRBJ1-1,CSASRGDTEAFF,TGCAGTGCTAGTCGGGGGGACACTGAAGCTTTCTTT
TRBV19,TRBD2,.,TRBJ2-5,CASSTGTSGAGETQYF,TGTGCCAGTAGTACCGGGACTAGCGGGGCCGGGGAGACCCAGTACTTC
TRBV2,TRBD2,once,TRBJ2-2,CASSEAGLAGAGELFF,TGTGCCAGCAGTGAAGCTGGACTAGCGGGGGCCGGGGAGCTGTTTTTT
TRBV4-1,TRBD2,.,TRBJ2-4,CASSQDDPAGIAKNIQYF,TGCGCCAGCAGCCAAGATGACCCAGCGGGGATAGCCAAAAACATTCAGTACTTC
TRBV19,.,.,TRBJ1-1,CASGGLRERRTEAFF,TGTGCCAGCGGAGGGCTAAGGGAACGGAGGACTGAAGCTTTCTTT
TRBV18,.,.,TRBJ2-2,CASSPFANTGELFF,TGTGCCAGCTCACCCTTCGCGAACACCGGGGAGCTGTTTTTT
TRBV6-5,TRBD1,.,TRBJ1-2,CASSYSDRASRYTF,TGTGCCAGCAGTTACTCAGACAGGGCCTCCAGGTACACCTTC
TRBV7-2,TRBD1,once,TRBJ1-5,CASSARTGGDQPQHF,TGTGCCAGCAGCGCCCGGACAGGGGGCGATCAGCCCCAGCATTTT